This TCR beta chain was recorded in a study of OX40 agonist ivuxolimab in advanced cancers. Turning to the study itself: Patients in dose escalation had liver, melanoma, kidney or head and neck cancers. Those enrolled were less than 85% male, with a mean age of around 58 years and ages from roughly 20 to 85.

Findings and limits, study-wide: At doses 0.1 to 3.0 mg/kg, CD4+ and CD8+ clones expanded. CD4+ T cells averaged fewer expanded clones than CD8+ T cells.

On this clone itself: Antigen: not known.

The protocol was immunoSEQ multiplex PCR, while the TCRdb copy is restricted to in-frame clones and leaves out a portion. There are 60,000 to 85,000 clones in the sample; 92% occur only once, and approximately 8.6% lies in the top ten. The sample in question was CD4+ or CD8+ T cells sorted from blood, obtained in a trial of the OX40 agonist ivuxolimab. This clonotype originated in an adult with an advanced solid tumor such as melanoma, head and neck, liver or kidney cancer.

CDR3 in DNA: TGTGCCAGCAACCGGGACTTCGGAAACAATGAGCAGTTCTTC. It is translated as CASNRDFGNNEQFF. The chain couples TRBV19 to TRBJ2-1; a weak D match, TRBD2 (6 bases). The CDR3 is made up of 14 amino acids. In germline, CDR1 is LNHDA, CDR2 SQIVND (reference sequence). V was trimmed by 9 bases and J by 5 bases, leaving 17 bases between them.